This T cell receptor (beta chain) derives from a study of blood T cell repertoires in COVID-19 (TCRdb year 2020). For the wider study: Samples covering the acute and convalescent phases of COVID-19 were provided by collaborators in the United States, Italy and Spain. Where available, HLA class I and class II types were obtained from metadata supplied by the sample provider rather than from assay-based typing. The sample metadata nearly always contained a de-identified subject ID, COVID-19 status, age in years and sex. The repertoires were released in a freely available public database intended as a resource for research on the immune response to SARS-CoV-2. The samples were drawn from two sources: the first 160 participants of the ongoing ImmuneRACE study, and 1,000 to 1,500 subjects contributed by 6 global collaborators. Subjects who had been exposed to COVID-19, were actively infected with it, or had recovered from it provided the deeply sampled blood TCRbeta repertoires that made up the dataset. The material from the prospective study consisted of cDNA or gDNA derived from T cells, B-cell-depleted T cells, or PBMCs.

What the authors observed across the whole study: The quantity of clinical and demographic metadata differed by source and by participant and was supplied without curation.

Enrolling through a virtual design, the prospective study's participants ranged in age from roughly 18 to 89 years and lived across 24 United States geographic areas. In the prospective study, cohorts were assigned on the basis of participant-reported clinical history obtained from a screening survey and a study questionnaire. ImmuneRACE Cohort 3 recovered participants were defined by two consecutive negative NP/OP PCR tests, healthcare professional clearance, or symptom resolution. Mobile phlebotomists in the prospective study collected whole blood, serum and a nasopharyngeal or oropharyngeal swab from every participant. Over an approximately 2-month period, participants in the prospective study had the option of providing additional blood draws and questionnaires. Before DNA extraction, blood samples from the prospective study were shipped at room temperature or frozen. CDR3 length: 14 amino acids, cysteine to phenylalanine. The sequence is cut down to CDR3 DNA, 42 bases in frame from base 1. The CDR1 and CDR2 encoded by the germline V gene are SNHLY and FYNNEI. Trimming takes 6 bases off V and 5 bases off J; junction bases not matched to a gene: 8.

As for this clone: Its antigen is not yet known. Base qualities are not provided; no much larger clone lies one nucleotide away.

The immunoSEQ Assay, a bias-controlled multiplex PCR, was used to amplify TCRbeta CDR3 regions from genomic DNA. On the study's bioinformatics: Within the assay, amplification of reference gene primers was used to estimate how many nucleated cells each sample contained. To quantify the absolute abundance of each unique TCRbeta CDR3 rearrangement, sequence reads were collapsed and filtered. For each sample, productive Simpson clonality was calculated as the square root of Simpson's diversity index across productive rearrangements. Entries here come from immuneACCESS through TCRdb and include only in-frame sequences with V and J called. Some clones fail to appear in such tables; in the studies checked, an unresolved V gene covers under half of the shortfall, and the cause of the remainder is unknown. V and J calls and clone size come straight from that table; D and trimming were deduced from the DNA. The sample table shows roughly 160,000 clones, and roughly 80% are seen once. The top ten clonotypes cover 3% to 4% of the sample.

The chain couples TRBV2 to TRBJ2-7; 9 bases in the junction line up with TRBD1. Sample: PBMCs or T cells enriched from blood (not recorded which). The clonotype was recovered from a woman in her sixties who had recovered from COVID-19. The CDR3: CASSRDRESDEQYF. In nucleotide form, the sequence is TGTGCCAGCAGCCGGGACAGGGAGTCCGACGAGCAGTACTTC.